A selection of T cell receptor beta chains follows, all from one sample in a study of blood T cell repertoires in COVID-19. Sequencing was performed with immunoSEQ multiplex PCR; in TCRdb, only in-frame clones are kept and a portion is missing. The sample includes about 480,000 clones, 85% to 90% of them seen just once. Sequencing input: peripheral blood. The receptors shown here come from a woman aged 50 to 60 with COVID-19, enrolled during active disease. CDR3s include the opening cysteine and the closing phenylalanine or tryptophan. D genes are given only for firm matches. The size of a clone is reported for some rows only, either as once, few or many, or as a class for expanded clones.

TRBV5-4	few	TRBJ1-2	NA	CASSPPGLGARYGYTF	TGTGCCAGCAGCCCGCCGGGCCTTGGGGCCAGGTATGGCTACACCTTC
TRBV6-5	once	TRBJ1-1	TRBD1	CASSPRGQGDTEAFF	TGTGCCAGCAGTCCCAGGGGACAGGGTGACACTGAAGCTTTCTTT
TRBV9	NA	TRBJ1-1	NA	CASSSAGRTEAFF	TGTGCCAGCAGCTCCGCAGGGCGCACTGAAGCTTTCTTT
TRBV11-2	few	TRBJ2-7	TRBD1	CASSLVAGGGEQYF	TGTGCCAGCAGCTTAGTAGCAGGGGGCGGCGAGCAGTACTTC
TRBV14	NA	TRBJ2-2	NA	CASSQDMRITGELFF	TGTGCCAGCAGCCAAGATATGAGAATCACCGGGGAGCTGTTTTTT
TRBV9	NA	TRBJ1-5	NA	CASSPSYRDNQPQHF	TGTGCCAGCAGCCCCTCATACAGGGACAATCAGCCCCAGCATTTT
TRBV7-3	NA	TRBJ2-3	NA	CASSSSAGSPDTQYF	TGTGCCAGCAGCTCATCGGCGGGGAGCCCAGATACGCAGTATTTT
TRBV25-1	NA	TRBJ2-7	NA	CASRRRYEQYF	TGTGCCAGCAGGCGTCGCTACGAGCAGTACTTC
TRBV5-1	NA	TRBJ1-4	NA	CASSLVSGATNEKLFF	TGCGCCAGCAGCTTGGTATCGGGGGCAACTAATGAAAAACTGTTTTTT
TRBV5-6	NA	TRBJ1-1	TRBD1	CASSTGGGTFEAFF	TGTGCCAGCAGCACAGGGGGGGGAACCTTTGAAGCTTTCTTT
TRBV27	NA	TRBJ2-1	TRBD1	CASSPGQYNEQFF	TGTGCCAGCAGTCCGGGACAGTACAATGAGCAGTTCTTC
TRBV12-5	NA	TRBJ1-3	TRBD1	CASGLVTGGSGNTIYF	TGTGCTAGTGGTTTGGTAACAGGGGGCTCTGGAAACACCATATATTTT
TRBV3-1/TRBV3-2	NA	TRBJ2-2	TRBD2	CASSLPGGPGELFF	TGTGCCAGCAGCCTTCCGGGGGGGCCCGGGGAGCTGTTTTTT
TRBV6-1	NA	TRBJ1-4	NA	CASSAAGTKVATNEKLFF	TGTGCCAGCAGTGCAGCCGGGACAAAAGTCGCAACTAATGAAAAACTGTTTTTT
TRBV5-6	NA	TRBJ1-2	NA	CASSFGTGVYGYTF	TGTGCCAGCAGCTTCGGGACTGGAGTCTATGGCTACACCTTC
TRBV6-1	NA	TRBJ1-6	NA	CASRERVRVGNSPLHF	TGTGCCAGCAGGGAACGGGTGAGAGTTGGTAATTCACCCCTCCACTTT
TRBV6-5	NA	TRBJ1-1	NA	CASSPRSGNTEAFF	TGTGCCAGCAGTCCACGGTCCGGGAACACTGAAGCTTTCTTT
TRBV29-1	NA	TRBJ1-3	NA	CSVGPYREPGNTIYF	TGCAGCGTTGGCCCGTACAGGGAGCCTGGAAACACCATATATTTT
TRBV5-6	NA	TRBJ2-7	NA	CASSLAGQGGYEQYF	TGTGCCAGCAGCTTGGCCGGGCAGGGCGGCTACGAGCAGTACTTC
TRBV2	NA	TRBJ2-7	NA	CASRRGYEQYF	TGTGCCAGCAGAAGGGGCTACGAGCAGTACTTC
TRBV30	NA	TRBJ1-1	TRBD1	CAWSVGTGQFTEAFF	TGTGCCTGGAGTGTCGGGACAGGACAGTTCACTGAAGCTTTCTTT
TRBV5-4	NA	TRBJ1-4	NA	CASSLDAGEKLFF	TGTGCCAGCAGCTTGGACGCCGGTGAAAAACTGTTTTTT
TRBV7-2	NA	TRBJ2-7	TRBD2	CASSPVRGATYEQYF	TGTGCCAGCAGCCCCGTGCGGGGGGCCACCTACGAGCAGTACTTC
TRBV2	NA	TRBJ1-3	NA	CASRAGRISGNTIYF	TGTGCCAGCAGAGCGGGACGGATCTCTGGAAACACCATATATTTT
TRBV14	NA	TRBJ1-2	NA	CASSQETGTYGYTF	TGTGCCAGCAGCCAAGAAACAGGGACCTATGGCTACACCTTC
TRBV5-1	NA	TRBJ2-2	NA	CASSSDQGATGELFF	TGCGCCAGCAGTTCTGACCAGGGTGCCACCGGGGAGCTGTTTTTT
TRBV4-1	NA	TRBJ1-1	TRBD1	CASSQPLSAAGGKGEAFF	TGCGCCAGCAGCCAACCTCTAAGTGCCGCAGGGGGGAAAGGTGAAGCTTTCTTT
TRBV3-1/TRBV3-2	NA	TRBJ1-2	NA	CASSQRFGGYGYTF	TGTGCCAGCAGCCAGCGCTTCGGAGGCTATGGCTACACCTTC
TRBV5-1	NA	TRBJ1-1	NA	CASSNNPQGVTEAFF	TGCGCCAGCAGCAACAATCCTCAGGGCGTCACTGAAGCTTTCTTT
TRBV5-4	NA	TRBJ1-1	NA	CASRRPGDTEAFF	TGTGCCAGCAGACGCCCAGGTGACACTGAAGCTTTCTTT
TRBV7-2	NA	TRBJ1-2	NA	CASSLYRADYGYTF	TGTGCCAGCAGCTTATACAGGGCGGACTATGGCTACACCTTC
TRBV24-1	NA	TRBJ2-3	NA	CATSDVGTHTTDTQYF	TGTGCCACCAGTGATGTAGGGACACACACCACAGATACGCAGTATTTT
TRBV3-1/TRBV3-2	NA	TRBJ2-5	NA	CASSPGTAQETQYF	TGTGCCAGCAGCCCAGGAACGGCCCAAGAGACCCAGTACTTC
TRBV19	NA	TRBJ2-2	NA	CASSEVGGSMGTGELFF	TGTGCCAGTAGCGAGGTGGGGGGTTCCATGGGCACCGGGGAGCTGTTTTTT
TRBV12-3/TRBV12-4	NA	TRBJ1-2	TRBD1	CASSGTAYGYTF	TGTGCCAGCAGTGGGACAGCCTATGGCTACACCTTC
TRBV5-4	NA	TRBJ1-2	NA	CASSPPPGLYYGYTF	TGTGCCAGCAGCCCTCCCCCGGGACTCTACTATGGCTACACCTTC
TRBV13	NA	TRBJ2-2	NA	CASSLAVTGELFF	TGTGCCAGCAGCTTAGCCGTCACCGGGGAGCTGTTTTTT
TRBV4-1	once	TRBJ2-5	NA	CASSQDNTGSYQETQYF	TGCGCCAGCAGCCAAGATAACACAGGGTCGTACCAAGAGACCCAGTACTTC
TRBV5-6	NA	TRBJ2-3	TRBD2	CASSYGTSADTQYF	TGTGCCAGCAGCTACGGGACTAGCGCGGATACGCAGTATTTT
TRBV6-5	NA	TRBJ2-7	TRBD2	CASRGTSGVNEQYF	TGTGCCAGCAGGGGGACTAGCGGGGTGAACGAGCAGTACTTC
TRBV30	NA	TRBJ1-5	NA	CAWSSGTPNQPQHF	TGTGCCTGGAGTTCCGGGACTCCCAATCAGCCCCAGCATTTT
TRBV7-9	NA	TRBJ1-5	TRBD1	CASSSLGGQGLSNQPQHF	TGTGCCAGCAGCTCCCTCGGGGGACAGGGTTTAAGCAATCAGCCCCAGCATTTT
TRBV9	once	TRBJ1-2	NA	CASSVGQTYGYTF	TGTGCCAGCAGCGTAGGACAGACCTATGGCTACACCTTC
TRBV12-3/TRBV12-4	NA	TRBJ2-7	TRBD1	CASGGRGIYEQYF	TGTGCCAGTGGAGGCAGGGGGATTTACGAGCAGTACTTC
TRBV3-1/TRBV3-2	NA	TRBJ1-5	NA	CASSLGWGLGTAQHF	TGTGCCAGCAGCCTCGGATGGGGGCTCGGTACGGCCCAGCATTTT
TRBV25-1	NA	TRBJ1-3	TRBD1	CASSGQGRNTIYF	TGTGCCAGCAGTGGACAGGGGCGAAACACCATATATTTT
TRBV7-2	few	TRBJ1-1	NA	CASSLALPSREAFF	TGTGCCAGCAGCTTAGCGCTCCCCTCGAGGGAGGCTTTCTTT
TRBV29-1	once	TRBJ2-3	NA	CSVRARRRTDTQYF	TGCAGCGTTCGAGCACGCAGGCGCACAGATACGCAGTATTTT